Shown below are 14 T cell receptor beta chains from a single sample sequenced in a study of response to subunit inactivated influenza vaccine. TCRdb itself ran the RT-PCR reads through MiXCR, one entry per CDR3 protein. The sample yields 550,000 to 800,000 distinct CDR3 sequences, around 14% seen once. The source was PBMCs from blood, collected less than 13 days after vaccination. The receptors shown here come from a man aged 45-65 years who received an inactivated influenza vaccine.

This clonotype was counted between two and nine times. The junction does not match germline at one end; this may be a read error. The rearrangement joins TRBV6-1 to TRBJ2-2; 8 positions agree with TRBD1. CDR1 and CDR2 (germline): MNHNS, SASEGT. The CDR3 spans 15 residues. DNA of the CDR3: TGTGCCAGCAATGAAATTGGACAGGGTCAATGGGAGCTGTTTTTT. It specifies CASNEIGQGQWELFF.

This clonotype was seen ten or more times. This sequence joins TRBV7-2 and TRBJ2-7; D uncertain. The germline V gene encodes CDR1 SGHTA and CDR2 FQGNSA. The CDR3 totals 14 residues. V was shortened by 5 bases and J by 1 base, with 12 bases between the two germline ends. The CDR3 region is CASSDLPFSYEQYF. CDR3 nucleotides: TGTGCCAGCAGCGATTTACCCTTTTCCTACGAGCAGTACTTC.

This clonotype was counted only a few times. The V and J genes are TRBV4-1 and TRBJ2-3, with a possible D match to TRBD1 (5 bases). CDR3 length equals 16 residues. V dropped 4 bases and J dropped 2 bases, with 16 bases sitting between them. CDR1 and CDR2 from the germline V gene are MGHRA and YSYEKL. The CDR3: CASSPPTELITDTQYF. CDR3 DNA: TGCGCCAGCAGCCCACCGACAGAGCTGATCACAGATACGCAGTATTTT.

This clonotype showed up just a few times. One junction end disagrees with the germline gene, perhaps due to a read error. The genes are TRBV28 and TRBJ2-7, with D hard to call. The CDR3 length is 11 residues. The germline V gene has CDR1 MDHEN and CDR2 SYDVKM. The CDR3 region is CASSTSFEQYF. CDR3 bases: TGTGCCAGCAGCACATCCTTCGAGCAGTACTTC.

The J gene is TRBJ2-1, the V gene TRBV6-6, with D possibly matching TRBD1 (5 bases). The CDR3 runs 12 residues. V was pared by 6 bases and J by 10 bases, with 13 bases between. CDR1 is MNHNY, CDR2 SVGAGI, per germline (reference sequence). In DNA form, the CDR3 reads TGTGCCAGCAGGGACACTATCGGCGAGCAGTTCTTC. Translated: CASRDTIGEQFF.

This clonotype was seen a handful of times. V gene TRBV12-3 or TRBV12-4 combines with J gene TRBJ2-5, with D possibly being TRBD1 or TRBD2 (6 bases each). V dropped 6 bases and J dropped 5 bases, with 25 bases sitting between them. CDR3 size: 17 residues. The CDR3 sequence: CASRGLPEGGRGETQYF. In nucleotides, the CDR3 is TGTGCCAGCAGGGGGTTGCCGGAGGGGGGCCGTGGGGAGACCCAGTACTTC.

The chain has TRBV9 and TRBJ1-1; possible D gene TRBD1, 6 bases. The CDR3 covers 14 residues. The V end lost 0 bases, the J end lost 5 bases, and 11 bases lay between the germline ends. Looked up from germline, CDR1 is SGDLS and CDR2 is YYNGEE. The CDR3 DNA reads as TGTGCCAGCAGCGTAGCGGGGCAGGGGACTGAAGCTTTCTTT. Encoded protein: CASSVAGQGTEAFF.

This clonotype was observed a few times. The chain couples TRBV15 to TRBJ2-7, with D unresolved. The germline V gene encodes CDR1 LNHNV and CDR2 YYDKDF (reference sequence). Trimming left V 0 bases short and J 5 bases short, with 11 bases between. CDR3 length: 14 amino acids. The CDR3 nucleotides are TGTGCCACCAGCAGAGATCTTGCAGGTGACGAGCAGTACTTC. Amino acid sequence: CATSRDLAGDEQYF.

The chain has TRBV7-9 and TRBJ2-3, with TRBD2 as a possible D gene (6 bases). CDR1 and CDR2 (germline): SEHNR, FQNEAQ (reference sequence). This CDR3 has 14 residues. V dropped 4 bases and J dropped 3 bases, with 11 bases sitting between them. The CDR3 DNA follows: TGTGCCAGCAGCTACCCGGGGGAGACAGATACGCAGTATTTT. It yields the protein CASSYPGETDTQYF.

This clonotype was detected ten times or more. This chain uses TRBV5-1 with TRBJ2-1, with 12 bases that match TRBD2. V dropped 5 bases and J dropped 7; count of bases not matched to a gene: 25. The CDR3 loop spans 21 amino acids. The V gene's germline CDR1 is SGHRS and CDR2 YFSETQ. CDR3 in amino acids: CASRPGRTGASSGRGSNEQFF. CDR3 nucleotides: TGCGCCAGCAGGCCTGGAAGGACGGGGGCCTCTAGCGGGAGGGGTAGTAATGAGCAGTTCTTC.

This rearrangement joins TRBV6-1 to TRBJ2-6, with 11 bases fitting TRBD2. Germline trimming cut 5 bases from V and 0 bases from J; bases unmatched to any gene: 3. Germline V CDR1 and CDR2: MNHNS, SASEGT. This CDR3 is built from 17 residues. The CDR3 region is CASSLTSGASGANVLTF. Here the CDR3 DNA reads TGTGCCAGCAGTCTGACTAGCGGGGCCTCTGGGGCCAACGTCCTGACTTTC.

This clonotype occurred a few times. The chain combines TRBV4-3 with TRBJ1-6; 8 bases match TRBD1. Germline trimming cut 0 bases from V and 10 bases from J; bases unmatched to any gene: 11. There are 17 residues in the CDR3. In germline, CDR1 is LGHNA, CDR2 YSLEER. Written as DNA, the CDR3 is TGCGCCAGCAGCCAAGATCGACAGGGGTTATTTAGATCACCCCTCCACTTT. Amino acids: CASSQDRQGLFRSPLHF.

This clonotype was recorded once. The DNA of the CDR3 is TGCAGTGCTGACCCGTTGGAGCGGACCCTTACCTACAATGAGCAGTTCTTC. Translation gives CSADPLERTLTYNEQFF. This chain joins TRBV20-1 and TRBJ2-1; a weak D match, TRBD2 (5 bases). CDR1 is DFQATT, CDR2 SNEGSKA, per germline (reference sequence). The V end lost 5 bases, the J end lost 2 bases, and 22 bases lay between the germline ends. This CDR3 has 17 amino acids.

This clonotype was seen a handful of times. The chain uses TRBV27 and TRBJ2-6; D remains ambiguous. V was clipped by 0 bases and J by 4 bases, with 7 bases between them. Looked up from germline, CDR1 is MNHEY and CDR2 is SMNVEV (reference sequence). CDR3 length: 15 amino acids. The CDR3 region is CASSLSFGGANVLTF. The DNA of the CDR3 is TGTGCCAGCAGTTTATCCTTTGGAGGGGCCAACGTCCTGACTTTC.